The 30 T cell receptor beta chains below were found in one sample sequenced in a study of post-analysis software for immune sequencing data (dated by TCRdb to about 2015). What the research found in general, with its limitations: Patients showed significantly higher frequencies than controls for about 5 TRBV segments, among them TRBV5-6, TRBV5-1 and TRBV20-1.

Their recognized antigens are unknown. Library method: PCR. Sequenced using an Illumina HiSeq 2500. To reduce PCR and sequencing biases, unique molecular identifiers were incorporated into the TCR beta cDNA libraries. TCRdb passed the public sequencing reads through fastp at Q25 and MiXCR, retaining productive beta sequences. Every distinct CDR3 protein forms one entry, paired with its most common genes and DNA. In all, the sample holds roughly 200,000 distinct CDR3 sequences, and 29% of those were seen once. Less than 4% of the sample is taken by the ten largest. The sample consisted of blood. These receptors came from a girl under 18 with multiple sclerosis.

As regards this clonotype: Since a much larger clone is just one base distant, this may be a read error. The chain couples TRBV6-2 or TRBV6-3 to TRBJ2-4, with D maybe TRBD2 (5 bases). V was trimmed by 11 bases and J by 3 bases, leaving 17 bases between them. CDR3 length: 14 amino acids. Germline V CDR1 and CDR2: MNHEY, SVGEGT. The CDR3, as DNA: TGTGCCGCCTCCCGGGGTGTCGGCAAAAACATTCAGTACTTC. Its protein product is CAASRGVGKNIQYF.

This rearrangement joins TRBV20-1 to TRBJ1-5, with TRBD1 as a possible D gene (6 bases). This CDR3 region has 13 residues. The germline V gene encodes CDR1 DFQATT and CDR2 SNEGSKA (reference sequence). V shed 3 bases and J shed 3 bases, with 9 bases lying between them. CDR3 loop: CSARPGDNQPQHF. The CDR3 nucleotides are TGCAGTGCTAGGCCAGGGGACAATCAGCCCCAGCATTTT.

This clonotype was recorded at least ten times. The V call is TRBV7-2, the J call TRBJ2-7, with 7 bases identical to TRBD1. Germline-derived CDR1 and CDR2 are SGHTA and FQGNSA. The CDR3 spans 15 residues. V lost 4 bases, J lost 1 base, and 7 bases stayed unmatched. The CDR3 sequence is CASSSRGLLSYEQYF. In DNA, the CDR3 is TGTGCCAGCAGCTCGAGGGGGCTACTTTCCTACGAGCAGTACTTC.

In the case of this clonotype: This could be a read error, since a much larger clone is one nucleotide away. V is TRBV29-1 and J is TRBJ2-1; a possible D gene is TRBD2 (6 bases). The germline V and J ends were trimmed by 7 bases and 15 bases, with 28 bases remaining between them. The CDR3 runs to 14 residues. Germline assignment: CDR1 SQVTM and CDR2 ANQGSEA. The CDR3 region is CSAEGRERYNGRFF. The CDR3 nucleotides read TGCAGCGCCGAGGGCCGGGAGAGATACAATGGGCGGTTCTTC.

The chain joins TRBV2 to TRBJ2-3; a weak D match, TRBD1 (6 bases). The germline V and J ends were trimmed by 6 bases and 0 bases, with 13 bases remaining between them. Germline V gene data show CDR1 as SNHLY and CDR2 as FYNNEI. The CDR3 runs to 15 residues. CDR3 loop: CASRDPGVSTDTQYF. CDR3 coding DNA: TGTGCCAGCAGGGACCCAGGGGTCAGCACAGATACGCAGTATTTT. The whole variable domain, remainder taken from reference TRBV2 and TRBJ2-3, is EPEVTQTPSHQVTQMGQEVILRCVPISNHLYFYWYRQILGQKVEFLVSFYNNEISEKSEIFDDQFSVERPDGSNFTLKIRSTKLEDSAMYFCASRDPGVSTDTQYFGPGTRLTVL.

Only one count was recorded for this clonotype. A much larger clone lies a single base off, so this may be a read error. The DNA of the CDR3 is TGCGCCAGCAGCGACCGGGGTTCAAGGGTTGTCGAGCAGTACTTC. As protein: CASSDRGSRVVEQYF. The V gene is TRBV5-1, the J gene TRBJ2-1, with D possibly being TRBD2 (5 bases). Matching the DNA end better, TRBJ2-7 makes the J call doubtful. Germline values: CDR1 SGHRS, CDR2 YFSETQ. CDR3 length equals 15 residues.

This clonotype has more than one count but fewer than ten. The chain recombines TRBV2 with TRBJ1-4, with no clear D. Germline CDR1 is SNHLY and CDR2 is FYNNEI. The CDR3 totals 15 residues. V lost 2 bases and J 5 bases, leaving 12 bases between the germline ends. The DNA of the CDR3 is TGTGCCAGCAGTGAATTTGGCATTACGAATGAAAAACTGTTTTTT. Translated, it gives CASSEFGITNEKLFF.

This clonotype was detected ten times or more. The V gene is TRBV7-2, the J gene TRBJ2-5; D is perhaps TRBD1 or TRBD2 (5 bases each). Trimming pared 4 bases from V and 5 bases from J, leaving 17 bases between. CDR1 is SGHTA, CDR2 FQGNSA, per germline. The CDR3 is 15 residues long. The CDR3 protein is CASSYGRVWGETQYF. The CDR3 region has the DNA TGTGCCAGCAGCTACGGGCGGGTTTGGGGGGAGACCCAGTACTTC.

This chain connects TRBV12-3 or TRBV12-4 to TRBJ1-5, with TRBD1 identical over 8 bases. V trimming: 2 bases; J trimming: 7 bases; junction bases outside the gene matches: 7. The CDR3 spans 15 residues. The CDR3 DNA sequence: TGTGCCAGCAGTTTAACTTCAGGGGGCAGACAGCCCCAGCATTTT. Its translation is CASSLTSGGRQPQHF.

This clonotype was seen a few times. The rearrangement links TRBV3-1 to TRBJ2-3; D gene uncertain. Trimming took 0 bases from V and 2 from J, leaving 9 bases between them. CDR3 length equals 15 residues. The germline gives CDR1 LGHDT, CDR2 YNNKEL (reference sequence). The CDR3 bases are TGTGCCAGCAGCCAAGATAAGGGTTTCACAGATACGCAGTATTTT. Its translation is CASSQDKGFTDTQYF.

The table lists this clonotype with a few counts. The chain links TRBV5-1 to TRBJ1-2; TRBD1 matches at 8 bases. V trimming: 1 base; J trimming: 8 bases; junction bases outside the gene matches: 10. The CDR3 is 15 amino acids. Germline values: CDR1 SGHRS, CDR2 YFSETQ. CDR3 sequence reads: CASSLTTGEVMGYTF. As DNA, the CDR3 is TGCGCCAGCAGCTTGACGACAGGGGAGGTGATGGGCTACACCTTC.

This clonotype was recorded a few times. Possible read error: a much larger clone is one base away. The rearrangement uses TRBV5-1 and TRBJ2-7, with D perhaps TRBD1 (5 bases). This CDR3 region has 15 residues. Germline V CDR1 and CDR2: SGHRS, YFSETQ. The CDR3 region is CAGSLESGQFYEQYF. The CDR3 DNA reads TGCGCCGGCAGCTTGGAGTCAGGGCAATTCTACGAGCAGTACTTC.

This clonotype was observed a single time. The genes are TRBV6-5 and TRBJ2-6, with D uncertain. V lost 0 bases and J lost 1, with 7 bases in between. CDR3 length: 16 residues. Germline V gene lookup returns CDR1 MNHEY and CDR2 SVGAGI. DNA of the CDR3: TGTGCCAGCAGTTACTCGAGCAGGTCTGGGGCCAACGTCCTGACTTTC. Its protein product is CASSYSSRSGANVLTF.

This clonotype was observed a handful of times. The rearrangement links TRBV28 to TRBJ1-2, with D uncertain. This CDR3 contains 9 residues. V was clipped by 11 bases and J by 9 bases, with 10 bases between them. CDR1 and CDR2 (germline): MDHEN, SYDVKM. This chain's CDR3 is CAAPTRYTF. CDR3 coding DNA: TGTGCCGCCCCCACTCGCTACACCTTC.

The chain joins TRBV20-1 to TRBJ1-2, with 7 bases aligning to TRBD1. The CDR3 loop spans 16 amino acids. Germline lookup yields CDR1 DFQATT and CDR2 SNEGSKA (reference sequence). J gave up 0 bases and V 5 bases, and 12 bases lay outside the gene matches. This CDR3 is CSAAFGRGEANYGYTF. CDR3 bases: TGCAGTGCTGCCTTCGGCAGGGGGGAAGCTAACTATGGCTACACCTTC.

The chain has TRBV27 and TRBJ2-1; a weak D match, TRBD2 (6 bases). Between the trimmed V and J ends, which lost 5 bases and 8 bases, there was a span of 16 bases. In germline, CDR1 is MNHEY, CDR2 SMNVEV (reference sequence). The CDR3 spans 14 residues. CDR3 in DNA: TGTGCCAGCAGTGTTACTGGGACTTACGATGAGCAGTTCTTC. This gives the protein CASSVTGTYDEQFF.

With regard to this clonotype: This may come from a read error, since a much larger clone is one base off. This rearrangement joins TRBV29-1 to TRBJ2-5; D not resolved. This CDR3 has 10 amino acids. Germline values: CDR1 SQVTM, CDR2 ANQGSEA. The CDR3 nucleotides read TGCAGCGTTGTGCGAGAGGCCCAGTACTTC. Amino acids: CSVVREAQYF.

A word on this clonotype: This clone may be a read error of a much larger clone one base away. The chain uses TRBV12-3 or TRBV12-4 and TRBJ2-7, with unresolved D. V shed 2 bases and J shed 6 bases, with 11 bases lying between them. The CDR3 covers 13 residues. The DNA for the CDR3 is TGTGCCAGCAGTTTATGGGTTAACTGCGAGCAGTACTTC. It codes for CASSLWVNCEQYF.

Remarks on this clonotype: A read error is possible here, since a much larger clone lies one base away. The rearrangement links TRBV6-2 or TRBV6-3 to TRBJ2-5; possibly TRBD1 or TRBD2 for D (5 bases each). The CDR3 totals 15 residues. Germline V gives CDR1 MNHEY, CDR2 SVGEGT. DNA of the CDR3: TGTGCCAGCAGTCCACAGGACCTCGTGGGAGAGGCCCAGTACTTC. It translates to CASSPQDLVGEAQYF.

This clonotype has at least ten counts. CDR3 sequence (DNA): TGTGCCAGCAGTTATGGACTAGCGGGGTCAGGGGCCAACGTCCTGACTTTC. Its protein is CASSYGLAGSGANVLTF. The J gene is TRBJ2-6, the V gene TRBV6-2 or TRBV6-3; 12 positions match TRBD2. From germline, CDR1 is MNHEY and CDR2 SVGEGT. This CDR3 has 17 amino acids. The J segment lost 4 bases and the V segment lost 3 bases, leaving 4 bases of the junction unmatched.

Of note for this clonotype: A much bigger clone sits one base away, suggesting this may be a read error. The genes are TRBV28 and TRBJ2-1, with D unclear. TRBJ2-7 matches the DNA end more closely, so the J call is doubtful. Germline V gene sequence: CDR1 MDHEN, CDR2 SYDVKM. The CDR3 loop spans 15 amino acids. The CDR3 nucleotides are TGTGCCAGCAGTTTCGGCGGAGACTCCTACAATGAGCAGTACTTC. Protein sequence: CASSFGGDSYNEQYF.

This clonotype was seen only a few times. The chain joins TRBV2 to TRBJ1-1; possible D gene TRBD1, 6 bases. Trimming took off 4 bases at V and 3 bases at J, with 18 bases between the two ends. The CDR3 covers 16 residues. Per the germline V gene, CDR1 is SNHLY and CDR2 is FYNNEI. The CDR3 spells CASSGERTGTYTEAFF. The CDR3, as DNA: TGTGCCAGCAGTGGCGAGAGAACAGGGACGTACACTGAAGCTTTCTTT.

CDR3 sequence: CASSLVVPSTDTQYF. CDR3 bases: TGTGCCAGCAGCTTAGTGGTCCCGAGCACAGATACGCAGTATTTT. The gene calls are TRBV7-9 and TRBJ2-3, with D unresolved. The CDR3 extends over 15 amino acids. Germline CDR1 SEHNR, CDR2 FQNEAQ (reference sequence). Trimming removed 1 base from V and 0 bases from J, with 8 bases in between.

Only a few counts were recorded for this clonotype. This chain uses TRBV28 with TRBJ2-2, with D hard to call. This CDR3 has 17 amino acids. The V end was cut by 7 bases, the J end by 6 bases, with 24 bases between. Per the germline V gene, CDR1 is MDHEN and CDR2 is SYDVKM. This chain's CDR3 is CASTSSGWLVTPGELFF. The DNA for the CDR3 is TGTGCCAGCACCTCCTCGGGTTGGCTAGTTACCCCCGGGGAGCTGTTTTTT.

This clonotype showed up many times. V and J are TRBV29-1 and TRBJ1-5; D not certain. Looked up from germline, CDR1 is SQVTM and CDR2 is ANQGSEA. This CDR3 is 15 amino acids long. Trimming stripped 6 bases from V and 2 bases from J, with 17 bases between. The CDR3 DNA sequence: TGCAGCGTCGCGGACGGTTTATTAGGCAATCAGCCCCAGCATTTT. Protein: CSVADGLLGNQPQHF.

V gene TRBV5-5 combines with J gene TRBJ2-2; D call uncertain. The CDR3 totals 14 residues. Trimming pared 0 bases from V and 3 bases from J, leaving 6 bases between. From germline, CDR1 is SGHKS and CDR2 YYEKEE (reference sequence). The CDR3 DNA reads TGTGCCAGCAGCTTGGTACAGTACACCGGGGAGCTGTTTTTT. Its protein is CASSLVQYTGELFF. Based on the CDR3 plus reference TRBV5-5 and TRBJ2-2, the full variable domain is DAGVTQSPTHLIKTRGQQVTLRCSPISGHKSVSWYQQVLGQGPQFIFQYYEKEERGRGNFPDRFSARQFPNYSSELNVNALLLGDSALYLCASSLVQYTGELFFGEGSRLTVL.

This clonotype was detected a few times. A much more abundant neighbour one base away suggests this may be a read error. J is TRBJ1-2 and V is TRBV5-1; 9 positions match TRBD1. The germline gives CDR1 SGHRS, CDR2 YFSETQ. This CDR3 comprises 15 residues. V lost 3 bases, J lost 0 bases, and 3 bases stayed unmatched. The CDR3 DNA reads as TGCGCCAGCAGCTGGCGACAGGGGGCTAACTATGGCTACACCTTC. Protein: CASSWRQGANYGYTF. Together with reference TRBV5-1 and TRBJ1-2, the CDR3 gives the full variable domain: KAGVTQTPRYLIKTRGQQVTLSCSPISGHRSVSWYQQTPGQGLQFLFEYFSETQRNKGNFPGRFSGRQFSNSRSEMNVSTLELGDSALYLCASSWRQGANYGYTFGSGTRLTVV.

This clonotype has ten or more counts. CDR3 sequence: CASSSEGWVEQFF. The CDR3 DNA reads as TGCGCCAGCAGCTCGGAAGGTTGGGTTGAGCAGTTCTTC. The chain couples TRBV5-1 to TRBJ2-1; D is unclear. The CDR3 contains 13 residues. The germline CDR1 and CDR2 sequences are SGHRS and YFSETQ. The V end lost 3 bases, the J end lost 9 bases, and 13 bases lay between the germline ends.

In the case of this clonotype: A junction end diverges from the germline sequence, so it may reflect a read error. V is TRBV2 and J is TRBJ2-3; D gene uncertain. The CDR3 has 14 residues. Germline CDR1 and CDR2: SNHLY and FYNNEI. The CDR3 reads CASSLWFSTDAQYF. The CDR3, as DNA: TGTGCCAGCTCCCTTTGGTTTAGCACAGATGCGCAGTATTTT.

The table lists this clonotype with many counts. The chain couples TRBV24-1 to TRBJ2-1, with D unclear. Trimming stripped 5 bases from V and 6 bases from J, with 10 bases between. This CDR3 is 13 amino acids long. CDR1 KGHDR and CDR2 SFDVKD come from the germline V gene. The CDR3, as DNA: TGTGCCACCAGTGGGTTAGGGCTCAATGAGCAGTTCTTC. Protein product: CATSGLGLNEQFF.